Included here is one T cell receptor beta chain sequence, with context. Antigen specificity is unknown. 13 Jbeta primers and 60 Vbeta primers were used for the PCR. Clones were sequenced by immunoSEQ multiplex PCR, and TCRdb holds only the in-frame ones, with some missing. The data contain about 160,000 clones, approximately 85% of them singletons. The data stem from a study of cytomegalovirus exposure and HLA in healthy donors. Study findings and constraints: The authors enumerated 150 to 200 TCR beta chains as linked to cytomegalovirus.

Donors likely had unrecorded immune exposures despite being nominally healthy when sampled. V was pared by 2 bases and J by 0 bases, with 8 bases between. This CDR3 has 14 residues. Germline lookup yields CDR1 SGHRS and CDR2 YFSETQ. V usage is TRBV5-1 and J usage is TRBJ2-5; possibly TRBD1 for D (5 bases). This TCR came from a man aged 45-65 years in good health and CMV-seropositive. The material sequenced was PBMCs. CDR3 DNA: TGCGCCAGCAGCTTCCAGGGCGACCAAGAGACCCAGTACTTC. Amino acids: CASSFQGDQETQYF.